Shown below are 6 T cell receptor beta chains from a single sample sequenced in a study of siplizumab effects on memory and regulatory T cells (dated by TCRdb to the late 2010s). The library was produced with the immunoSEQ multiplex PCR assay. The table comes from immuneACCESS by way of TCRdb, which keeps in-frame sequences with V and J called. Part of the clones is missing from these tables; in studies checked, under half for an unresolved V gene and the rest for unknown reasons. The sample records around 100,000 clones, 93% of which are singletons. Clones ranked in the top ten supply 0.6% to 0.7% of the sample. Sequencing input: Tregs sorted from blood. These receptors originate from a human donor in good health.

This clone was seen a handful of times. The chain uses TRBV2 and TRBJ1-1, with D maybe TRBD1 (5 bases). V lost 5 bases and J lost 8, with 9 bases in between. Germline V lookup: CDR1 SNHLY, CDR2 FYNNEI. The CDR3 length is 11 residues. The CDR3: CASSRQNEAFF. DNA for the CDR3: TGTGCCAGCAGTAGACAGAACGAAGCTTTCTTT.

This chain links TRBV6-6 with TRBJ2-5; D remains ambiguous. CDR1 and CDR2 from the germline V gene are MNHNY and SVGAGI (reference sequence). Trimming pared 5 bases from V and 5 bases from J, leaving 18 bases between. This CDR3 comprises 15 residues. CDR3 amino acids: CASSPDGRQWETQYF. The CDR3 coding sequence is TGTGCCAGCAGTCCTGACGGACGACAATGGGAGACCCAGTACTTC.

V is TRBV27 and J is TRBJ1-4; 7 bases are a match to TRBD1. Germline CDR1 is MNHEY and CDR2 is SMNVEV (reference sequence). The CDR3 consists of 18 residues. The junction had 14 bases not matched to a gene; V was cut back by 0 bases and J by 7 bases. CDR3 nucleotide sequence: TGTGCCAGCAGTTTATCTGGGATATGGACAGGTCGTCGTGAAAAACTGTTTTTT. Amino acid sequence: CASSLSGIWTGRREKLFF.

The chain is built from TRBV7-9 and TRBJ1-2; tentatively, D is TRBD1 (6 bases). CDR1 SEHNR and CDR2 FQNEAQ come from the germline V gene (reference sequence). V was shortened by 5 bases and J by 0 bases, with 19 bases between the two germline ends. The length of the CDR3 is 17 residues. The CDR3 loop is CASSPFTPRGSNYGYTF. As DNA, the CDR3 is TGTGCCAGCAGCCCGTTCACCCCCAGGGGATCTAACTATGGCTACACCTTC.

This clone was found once. V is TRBV19 and J is TRBJ1-2; D unresolved. The germline CDR1 and CDR2 sequences are LNHDA and SQIVND (reference sequence). Trimming removed 0 bases from V and 5 bases from J, with 10 bases in between. The CDR3 is 14 residues long. The CDR3 sequence: CASSIETLNYGYTF. CDR3 DNA sequence: TGTGCCAGTAGTATAGAGACATTGAATTATGGCTACACCTTC.

In the case of this clone: This sample also contains other DNA sequences that code for the same CDR3. The chain uses TRBV6-5 and TRBJ2-2; D is possibly TRBD2 (5 bases). The CDR3 is made up of 14 amino acids. V was shortened by 4 bases and J by 0 bases, with 6 bases between the two germline ends. Germline CDR1 MNHEY, CDR2 SVGAGI. In DNA, the CDR3 is TGTGCCAGCAGTTCCGGGGCGAACACCGGGGAGCTGTTTTTT. This codes for CASSSGANTGELFF.